A selection of T cell receptor beta chains follows, all from one sample in a study of identical twins. TCRdb ran MiXCR on the 5' RACE reads and lists one entry per CDR3 protein. The sample records a few hundred thousand distinct CDR3 sequences, 7% to 9.5% being singletons. Sequenced: naive T cells sorted from blood. All receptors come from a woman in her forties or fifties in good health. Both conserved end residues are part of each CDR3. Each record gives: J gene, clone size, V gene, D gene, CDR3 DNA, CDR3 protein. D genes are given only for firm matches. Rows give clone size only sometimes, using once, few, many, or a class for an expanded clone.

TRBJ2-1	few	TRBV29-1	.	TGCAGCGTTGAATTTGACGACAATGAGCAGTTCTTC	CSVEFDDNEQFF
TRBJ2-1	many	TRBV9	.	TGTGCCAGCAGCGTAGGGGGTCGAAGGAGCTCCTACAATGAGCAGTTCTTC	CASSVGGRRSSYNEQFF
TRBJ2-1	.	TRBV28	.	TGTGCCAGCAGCCGCGGACAGATCCCGAGTTTATCGTTGTTCTTC	CASSRGQIPSLSLFF
TRBJ2-1	.	TRBV12-3/TRBV12-4	.	TGTGCCAGCAGCAGACTGGGAGGCTCCAATGAGCAGTTCTTC	CASSRLGGSNEQFF
TRBJ2-7	many	TRBV11-1	.	TGTGCCAGCAGCTCATCCTACGAGCAGTACTTC	CASSSSYEQYF
TRBJ1-5	many	TRBV7-9	TRBD1	TGTGCCAGCAGTCCTTCCGGGACAGGGGACAATCAGCCCCAGCATTTT	CASSPSGTGDNQPQHF
TRBJ2-3	many	TRBV6-5	.	TGTGCCAGCCGAGCTTCGCGGACTAACACAGATACGCAGTATTTT	CASRASRTNTDTQYF
TRBJ2-7	.	TRBV3-1	.	TGTGCCAGCAGCCAAGGTCACGAGCAGTACTTC	CASSQGHEQYF
TRBJ1-1	many	TRBV24-1	.	TGTGCCACCAGTGACGTGATGAACACTGAAGCTTTCTTT	CATSDVMNTEAFF
TRBJ2-1	many	TRBV20-1	.	TGCAGTGCTAGGGGTAACACCTACAATGAGCAGTTCTTC	CSARGNTYNEQFF
TRBJ2-5	many	TRBV5-1	.	TGCGCCAGCAGCTTGGATCTGGGAGAGACCCAGTACTTC	CASSLDLGETQYF
TRBJ2-2	.	TRBV12-3/TRBV12-4	.	TGTGCCAGCAGTTTGAACGGGCGGGAGCTGTTTTTT	CASSLNGRELFF
TRBJ2-5	few	TRBV6-6	.	TGTGCCAGCAGTCGTATACAGGGAGGAGAGACCCAGTACTTC	CASSRIQGGETQYF
TRBJ2-2	.	TRBV30	.	TGTGCCTGGAGTACCTGGGCCCCGTCCGGGGAGCTGTTTTTT	CAWSTWAPSGELFF
TRBJ1-4	many	TRBV12-3/TRBV12-4	TRBD1	TGTGCCAGCAGTTTATACAGGGGGCATGAAAAACTGTTTTTT	CASSLYRGHEKLFF
TRBJ2-5	few	TRBV5-1	.	TGCGCCAGCCACACAGGGCCACAAGAGACCCAGTACTTC	CASHTGPQETQYF
TRBJ2-1	many	TRBV12-3/TRBV12-4	.	TGTGCCAGCAGTCCCGGACCGGGGAACCGCAATGAGCAGTTCTTC	CASSPGPGNRNEQFF
TRBJ2-6	few	TRBV9	.	TGTGCCAGACTCGGGGCCCAGGCCTCTTCTGGGGCCAACGTCCTGACTTTC	CARLGAQASSGANVLTF
TRBJ2-7	few	TRBV5-6	TRBD2	TGTGCCAGCAGATCTCCGGGACTAGCGGAGTACGAGCAGTACTTC	CASRSPGLAEYEQYF
TRBJ1-1	.	TRBV7-2	.	TGTGCCAGCAGCTCTGGTAGGTGGGGAGCTTTCTTT	CASSSGRWGAFF
TRBJ2-3	few	TRBV7-9	TRBD2	TGTGCCAGCAGCTTAAAGGGCACTAGCGGGAGTCTTAGCACAGATACGCAGTATTTT	CASSLKGTSGSLSTDTQYF
TRBJ1-4	few	TRBV12-3/TRBV12-4	.	TGTGCCAGCAGTTTCGTGGGGCCTAATGAAAAACTGTTTTTT	CASSFVGPNEKLFF
TRBJ1-2	.	TRBV7-9	.	TGTGCCAGCAGCCTAGGGGGGGCCCAGATCTATGGCTACACCTTC	CASSLGGAQIYGYTF
TRBJ2-3	.	TRBV7-3	.	TGTGCCAGCTCCCTTCCGGGACTCCCATGGGGCACAGATACGCAGTATTTT	CASSLPGLPWGTDTQYF
TRBJ2-7	.	TRBV3-1	TRBD2	TGTGCCAGCAGCCAAGTCCTAGCGGGAGTCCCCTCCTACGAGCAGTACTTC	CASSQVLAGVPSYEQYF
TRBJ2-1	many	TRBV7-8	TRBD2	TGTGCCAGCAGCTTAGGGCGGACTAGGGATAATGAGCAGTTCTTC	CASSLGRTRDNEQFF
TRBJ1-1	few	TRBV20-1	TRBD1	TGCAGTGCTACAGGGGGCGGTGGTACTGAAGCTTTCTTT	CSATGGGGTEAFF
TRBJ2-1	.	TRBV24-1	.	TGTGCCACCAGTGATCCCGCTCACAATGAGCAGTTCTTC	CATSDPAHNEQFF
TRBJ1-1	.	TRBV29-1	.	TGCAGCGGGGGGCTGGGTTTGGACACTGAAGCTTTCTTT	CSGGLGLDTEAFF
TRBJ1-1	few	TRBV21-1	.	TGTGCCAGCAGCAAAGCTTTGACAGGGATCGGAGCTTTCTTT	CASSKALTGIGAFF
TRBJ2-2	few	TRBV12-3/TRBV12-4	.	TGTGCCATCTCGGAATCTTTGAACACCGGGGAGCTGTTTTTT	CAISESLNTGELFF
TRBJ1-5	few	TRBV7-9	.	TGTGCCAGCAGCGGCTACAGGGACGAGGGGCAGCCCCAGCATTTT	CASSGYRDEGQPQHF
TRBJ2-1	.	TRBV5-1	TRBD1	TGCGCCAGCAGCCTTGACAGGGTCCTGAATGAGCAGTTCTTC	CASSLDRVLNEQFF
TRBJ2-7	.	TRBV7-9	TRBD2	TGTGCCAGCAACTCGGCTAGCGGGACCCACGAGCAGTACTTC	CASNSASGTHEQYF
TRBJ1-5	few	TRBV5-5	.	TGTGCCAGCAGCCGGACGGTTAGCAATCAGCCCCAGCATTTT	CASSRTVSNQPQHF
TRBJ1-2	few	TRBV7-8	.	TGTGCCAGCAGCTTAGAACCGAAAGGGAGCAGCTATGGCTACACCTTC	CASSLEPKGSSYGYTF
TRBJ2-3	many	TRBV7-9	.	TGTGCCAGCAGCCGCAGGGACACCACAGATACGCAGTATTTT	CASSRRDTTDTQYF
TRBJ1-1	many	TRBV12-3/TRBV12-4	.	TGTGCCAGCAGTTTCCCCCCTTTCCACACTGAAGCTTTCTTT	CASSFPPFHTEAFF
TRBJ1-2	.	TRBV3-1	.	TGTGTCAGCAGCCATACCGGGACAAACTATGGCTACACCTTC	CVSSHTGTNYGYTF
TRBJ1-1	few	TRBV12-3/TRBV12-4	.	TGTGCCAGCACCCCACAGGGTCGGACTGAAGCTTTCTTT	CASTPQGRTEAFF
TRBJ1-5	.	TRBV21-1	.	TGTGCCAGCCCCCCTCAGGGACGTAGCAATCAGCCCCAGCATTTT	CASPPQGRSNQPQHF
TRBJ2-5	many	TRBV6-5	TRBD2	TGTGCCAGCAGTTACAGTACTAGCGGGACGGAGACCCAGTACTTC	CASSYSTSGTETQYF
TRBJ2-3	once	TRBV6-2/TRBV6-3	TRBD1	TGTGCCAGCAGTGCACCGCCGGGACAGGGGACAGATACGCAGTATTTT	CASSAPPGQGTDTQYF
TRBJ2-1	few	TRBV5-1	TRBD1	TGCGCCAGCAGCGGACAGGGCTACAATGAGCAGTTCTTC	CASSGQGYNEQFF
TRBJ2-1	many	TRBV20-1	.	TGCAGTGCTTTGCGGGACACCACTTTCTTC	CSALRDTTFF
TRBJ2-1	.	TRBV29-1	.	TGCAGCGGCCGCTGGGTGGAGTCCTACAATGAGCAGTTCTTC	CSGRWVESYNEQFF
TRBJ1-2	many	TRBV5-1	.	TGCGCCAGCAGTGAAGGGAACACGGCCGGCTATGGCTACACCTTC	CASSEGNTAGYGYTF
TRBJ1-1	few	TRBV20-1	.	TGCAGTGCTAGTGGCGGGAATGGGATGAACACTGAAGCTTTCTTT	CSASGGNGMNTEAFF
TRBJ2-7	.	TRBV3-1	.	TGTGCCAGCAGCGTTTCGACTAGACGCGAGCAGTACTTC	CASSVSTRREQYF
TRBJ1-1	.	TRBV3-1	.	TGTGCCAGCAGCCAAGAAGTCCCTAGCGTCGGCACTGAAGCTTTCTTT	CASSQEVPSVGTEAFF
TRBJ1-5	few	TRBV3-1	.	TGTGCCAGCAGCCTGACAGGATTAAATCAGCCCCAGCATTTT	CASSLTGLNQPQHF
TRBJ1-2	few	TRBV12-3/TRBV12-4	.	TGTGCCAGCAGCCCACCTAGGTCTGGCTACACCTTC	CASSPPRSGYTF
TRBJ2-1	.	TRBV11-3	.	TGTGCCAGCAGCTTGAGTGGGTATGAGCAGTTCTTC	CASSLSGYEQFF
TRBJ2-1	many	TRBV11-3	TRBD2	TGTGCCAGCAGTACTACCGGGACTAGCTCAATGCTTATGTTCTTC	CASSTTGTSSMLMFF
TRBJ2-1	many	TRBV5-1	TRBD1	TGCGCCAGCAGCTCAGGACAGGGGGCGAATGAGCAGTTCTTC	CASSSGQGANEQFF
TRBJ2-3	many	TRBV7-9	TRBD2	TGTGCCAGCAGACTCACTAGCGGGAGCGGTCGGGATACGCAGTATTTT	CASRLTSGSGRDTQYF
TRBJ2-2	few	TRBV9	.	TGTGCCAGCAGCCCCCTGACGGCACGTGGGGAGCTGTTTTTT	CASSPLTARGELFF
TRBJ2-6	.	TRBV5-1	TRBD1	TGCGCCAGCAGCTTGGGACAGGGGGCTGGGGCCAACGTCCTGACTTTC	CASSLGQGAGANVLTF
TRBJ2-3	.	TRBV9	TRBD2	TGTGCCAGCAGCGCACACTTCACAAGCGGGAGGGCCACAGATACGCAGTATTTT	CASSAHFTSGRATDTQYF
TRBJ2-2	.	TRBV3-1	TRBD2	TGTGCCAGCAGCCAAAGAACGAGCGGGAGAAATTTCGGGGAGCTGTTTTTT	CASSQRTSGRNFGELFF